Each of the 23 T cell receptor beta chains below was sequenced from the same sample in a study of T cell changes during pregnancy in multiple sclerosis. TCRdb's copy holds only in-frame clones and misses some; the assay was immunoSEQ multiplex PCR. The sample records around 20,000 clones, about 88% being singletons. Here the sequenced sample was CD4+ T cells from peripheral blood mononuclear cells, taken in the first trimester of pregnancy. Receptors originate from a female donor in good health, enrolled as a control in a pregnancy study.

CDR3 region: CAISESTSGSEQFF. In DNA, the CDR3 is TGTGCCATCAGTGAGTCGACTAGCGGGTCCGAGCAGTTCTTC. The chain uses TRBV10-3 and TRBJ2-1; 10 bases are a match to TRBD2. In germline, CDR1 is ENHRY, CDR2 SYGVKD. The CDR3 covers 14 residues. V shed 0 bases and J 10 bases; nucleotides not matched to a gene: 3.

The J gene is TRBJ1-1, the V gene TRBV2, with 10 bases that match TRBD1. J was trimmed by 1 base and V by 5 bases; bases with no gene match: 4. The germline gives CDR1 SNHLY, CDR2 FYNNEI. This CDR3 has 15 residues. The CDR3 is CASSYWDRGNTEAFF. In nucleotides, the CDR3 is TGTGCCAGCAGTTATTGGGACAGGGGGAACACTGAAGCTTTCTTT.

In DNA form, the CDR3 reads TGCAGCGTTGAAGATTCCCTGGGCTTCGGAGGCACTGAAGCTTTCTTT. Translated, it gives CSVEDSLGFGGTEAFF. V gene TRBV29-1 combines with J gene TRBJ1-1; D remains unclear. The CDR3 is 16 residues long. The V end lost 0 bases, the J end lost 4 bases, and 18 bases lay between the germline ends. CDR1 and CDR2 from the germline V gene are SQVTM and ANQGSEA.

The J gene is TRBJ1-5, the V gene TRBV6-1, with 8 bases matching TRBD1. The CDR3 runs to 15 residues. Germline V gives CDR1 MNHNS, CDR2 SASEGT. V was clipped by 2 bases and J by 5 bases; unmatched bases: 5. CDR3 DNA: TGTGCCAGCAGTGAATCGACAGGGGCGTATCAGCCCCAGCATTTT. Encoded protein: CASSESTGAYQPQHF.

V usage is TRBV4-2 and J usage is TRBJ1-4; 9 nucleotides line up with TRBD1. The V segment lost 6 bases and the J segment 8 bases; nucleotides outside the gene matches: 7. Germline V CDR1 and CDR2: LGHNA, YNFKEQ. This CDR3 region has 14 residues. DNA for the CDR3: TGTGCCAGCAGGCCCGGGACAGGGACCGAAAAACTGTTTTTT. Its protein is CASRPGTGTEKLFF.

This clone was counted once. J is TRBJ1-2 and V is TRBV5-5; 7 bases fit TRBD1. The V gene's germline CDR1 is SGHKS and CDR2 YYEKEE (reference sequence). After removal of 5 bases from V and 4 bases from J, the junction contained 8 bases not matched to a gene. There are 14 residues in the CDR3. The CDR3 DNA sequence: TGTGCCAGCAGTCCGGACAGGACACGCTATGGCTACACCTTC. Protein: CASSPDRTRYGYTF.

This clone was detected once. The chain links TRBV19 to TRBJ1-2; the D gene is possibly TRBD1 (5 bases). Deletions cut 3 bases from V and 0 bases from J, with 14 bases between. Germline V CDR1 and CDR2: LNHDA, SQIVND (reference sequence). The CDR3 has 16 residues. CDR3 sequence (DNA): TGTGCCAGTAGTATCTTTATCCCAGGGACTAACTATGGCTACACCTTC. The encoded protein is CASSIFIPGTNYGYTF.

This chain joins TRBV6-5 and TRBJ2-7, with D tentatively TRBD1 (6 bases). Trimming took off 6 bases at V and 0 bases at J, with 12 bases between the two ends. Per germline, CDR1 MNHEY and CDR2 SVGAGI. The CDR3 sequence is 14 residues long. Here the CDR3 DNA reads TGTGCCAGCAGCCGACACAGGGACTCCTACGAGCAGTACTTC. This encodes CASSRHRDSYEQYF.

CDR3 in amino acids: CASSNDRVAQPQHF. CDR3 DNA sequence: TGTGCCAGCAGTAACGACAGGGTAGCTCAGCCCCAGCATTTT. The chain combines TRBV2 with TRBJ1-5; 7 nucleotides agree with TRBD1. The CDR3 spans 14 residues. Germline CDR1 reads SNHLY; CDR2 reads FYNNEI. The V segment lost 5 bases and the J segment 6 bases; nucleotides outside the gene matches: 7.

The gene calls are TRBV11-3 and TRBJ1-2; D unresolved. The CDR3 has 17 amino acids. V lost 5 bases and J 2 bases, leaving 21 bases between the germline ends. Germline V lookup: CDR1 SGHNT, CDR2 YENEEA. The CDR3 DNA is TGTGCCAGCAGCCCTGAGAGCGGAGTAGACGGGAACTATGGCTACACCTTC. It translates to CASSPESGVDGNYGYTF.

The chain recombines TRBV5-4 with TRBJ2-3, with TRBD1 identical over 7 bases. CDR1 is SGHNT, CDR2 YYREEE, per germline (reference sequence). This CDR3 is built from 13 residues. V dropped 2 bases and J dropped 3; count of bases not matched to a gene: 0. The CDR3 DNA reads as TGTGCCAGCAGCTTACAGGGGACAGATACGCAGTATTTT. Translation: CASSLQGTDTQYF.

The chain employs TRBV4-2 and TRBJ1-1; possibly TRBD1 for D (5 bases). The V and J ends lost 4 bases and 8 bases respectively, with 17 bases between them. The CDR3 totals 14 residues. Germline values: CDR1 LGHNA, CDR2 YNFKEQ. CDR3 DNA sequence: TGTGCCAGCAGCCTTAACCAGGGTAAGGGGGAAGCTTTCTTT. Amino acid sequence: CASSLNQGKGEAFF.

The J gene is TRBJ2-5, the V gene TRBV29-1, with D maybe TRBD1 (6 bases). Germline V gives CDR1 SQVTM, CDR2 ANQGSEA. The CDR3 runs 13 residues. V gave up 0 bases and J gave up 11 bases, with 16 bases separating them. The CDR3 reads CSVEENRAGEQYF. The CDR3 nucleotides read TGCAGCGTTGAAGAGAACAGGGCAGGGGAGCAGTACTTC.

In this sample, this clone is medium-sized. V gene TRBV19 combines with J gene TRBJ2-7, with 8 positions matching TRBD1. Germline V gives CDR1 LNHDA, CDR2 SQIVND (reference sequence). This CDR3 has 15 residues. V lost 5 bases and J lost 6; bases outside the gene matches: 12. Here the CDR3 DNA reads TGTGCCAGTAGTGCCTTCGGACAGGGTAGGTCCGAGCAGTACTTC. It encodes CASSAFGQGRSEQYF.

This sequence joins TRBV19 and TRBJ2-1, with 11 bases aligning to TRBD1. Unmatched junction bases numbered 7, after V lost 5 bases and J lost 7 bases. CDR1 and CDR2 from the germline V gene are LNHDA and SQIVND (reference sequence). CDR3 length: 15 amino acids. The CDR3 loop is CASSSGTGGRNEQFF. In DNA, the CDR3 is TGTGCCAGTAGTTCCGGGACAGGGGGGAGGAATGAGCAGTTCTTC.

This clone appeared a single time. V gene TRBV5-1 combines with J gene TRBJ1-3; D possibly corresponds to TRBD1 (6 bases). The V and J ends lost 4 bases and 1 base respectively, with 15 bases between them. This CDR3 region has 16 residues. Germline lookup yields CDR1 SGHRS and CDR2 YFSETQ. In nucleotides, the CDR3 is TGCGCCAGCAGCGCCCAGGGGAGAGGGTCTGGAAACACCATATATTTT. Translating it yields CASSAQGRGSGNTIYF.

V gene TRBV10-3 combines with J gene TRBJ2-5; TRBD1 matches 9 bases. Germline V lookup: CDR1 ENHRY, CDR2 SYGVKD. The CDR3 sequence is 15 residues long. The J segment lost 1 base and the V segment lost 6 bases, leaving 6 bases of the junction unmatched. CDR3: CAISGGTGSQETQYF. For the CDR3, the DNA is TGTGCCATCAGCGGCGGGACAGGGTCCCAAGAGACCCAGTACTTC.

This clone has more than one count but fewer than ten. This chain joins TRBV19 and TRBJ2-7, with a weak D call TRBD2 (7 bases). The CDR3 length is 14 residues. The ends were cut back, 7 bases at V and 0 bases at J, with 13 bases in the middle. Per the germline V gene, CDR1 is LNHDA and CDR2 is SQIVND (reference sequence). As DNA, the CDR3 is TGTGCCAGTACCCCGGGGGGCCTCTCCTACGAGCAGTACTTC. As protein: CASTPGGLSYEQYF.

This chain joins TRBV9 and TRBJ2-7; 7 positions agree with TRBD1. The CDR3 has 16 residues. Looked up from germline, CDR1 is SGDLS and CDR2 is YYNGEE. Losses at the gene ends were 0 bases for V and 0 bases for J; bases not matched to a gene: 6. Here the CDR3 DNA reads TGTGCCAGCAGCGTAGGCAGGGGGTGGGACTCCTACGAGCAGTACTTC. As protein: CASSVGRGWDSYEQYF.

This clone came up once. The rearrangement links TRBV11-3 to TRBJ2-3; 8 nucleotides line up with TRBD2. With 5 bases clipped from V and 2 bases from J, the junction kept 6 bases outside the gene matches. Germline lookup yields CDR1 SGHNT and CDR2 YENEEA. The CDR3 is 15 amino acids. This chain's CDR3 is CASSTTSGSTDTQYF. DNA for the CDR3: TGTGCCAGCAGCACCACTAGCGGATCCACAGATACGCAGTATTTT.

The chain has TRBV5-6 and TRBJ1-1; 11 positions agree with TRBD1. Germline V gene sequence: CDR1 SGHDT, CDR2 YYEEEE. V was clipped by 0 bases and J by 4 bases; unmatched bases: 2. CDR3 length equals 15 residues. The CDR3 loop reads CASSLGTGGVTEAFF. In nucleotides, the CDR3 is TGTGCCAGCAGCTTGGGGACAGGGGGCGTCACTGAAGCTTTCTTT.

The J gene is TRBJ2-3, the V gene TRBV7-9, with TRBD1 matching 11 bases. CDR1 and CDR2 (germline): SEHNR, FQNEAQ (reference sequence). This CDR3 has 19 residues. V lost 5 bases, J lost 0 bases, and 13 bases stayed unmatched. The CDR3 bases are TGTGCCAGCAGCCCCGGGACAGGGGGTTTTTCAACTAGCACAGATACGCAGTATTTT. Protein sequence: CASSPGTGGFSTSTDTQYF.

V is TRBV2 and J is TRBJ1-2; D remains ambiguous. CDR1 SNHLY and CDR2 FYNNEI come from the germline V gene. CDR3 length equals 13 residues. V shed 7 bases and J shed 6 bases, with 15 bases lying between them. The CDR3 loop reads CASIRGEEDGYTF. The CDR3, as DNA: TGTGCCAGCATCCGGGGTGAAGAAGATGGCTACACCTTC.